Listed below are T cell receptor beta chains from one sample, sequenced in a study of cytomegalovirus exposure and HLA in healthy donors. Clones were sequenced by immunoSEQ multiplex PCR, and TCRdb holds only the in-frame ones, with some missing. The table shows roughly 260,000 clones, with roughly four fifths occurring only once. The source material was PBMCs. Source of these receptors: a woman aged 35 to 49 in good health and CMV-seropositive. Both conserved end residues are part of each CDR3. The D gene is left open where the match is weak. The listing skips clone size in some rows; elsewhere it reads once, few, many or a size class.

d_call: -; v_call: TRBV27; j_call: TRBJ1-5; clone_size: -; cdr3_nt: TGTGCCAGCAGTTTACTCGGCAATCAGCCCCAGCATTTT; cdr3_aa: CASSLLGNQPQHF
d_call: TRBD1; v_call: TRBV7-8; j_call: TRBJ2-2; clone_size: few; cdr3_nt: TGTGCCAGCAGCTTAGCGGACAGGGGTATCGGGGAGCTGTTTTTT; cdr3_aa: CASSLADRGIGELFF
d_call: -; v_call: TRBV7-6; j_call: TRBJ2-5; clone_size: once; cdr3_nt: TGTGCCAGCAGCTTAGGGCCGTTAAACCAGTACTTC; cdr3_aa: CASSLGPLNQYF
d_call: TRBD1; v_call: TRBV27; j_call: TRBJ2-5; clone_size: once; cdr3_nt: TGTGCCAGCAGTTTAACAGGGGGAGCGGAGACCCAGTACTTC; cdr3_aa: CASSLTGGAETQYF
d_call: TRBD1; v_call: TRBV4-2; j_call: TRBJ2-3; clone_size: -; cdr3_nt: TGTGCCAGCAGCCAAGGCCATGGGGCCGGGACAGGGTCCACAGATACGCAGTATTTT; cdr3_aa: CASSQGHGAGTGSTDTQYF
d_call: -; v_call: TRBV5-1; j_call: TRBJ2-1; clone_size: -; cdr3_nt: TGCGCCAGCAGCTTGCCGGGAGTCTCAAACAATGAGCAGTTCTTC; cdr3_aa: CASSLPGVSNNEQFF
d_call: -; v_call: TRBV4-3; j_call: TRBJ2-2; clone_size: -; cdr3_nt: TGCGCCAGCAGCTCACGCCGCTCCAACTCGAACACCGGGGAGCTGTTTTTT; cdr3_aa: CASSSRRSNSNTGELFF
d_call: -; v_call: TRBV4-3; j_call: TRBJ2-3; clone_size: -; cdr3_nt: TGCGCCAGCAGCCAAACCAGAAGCACAGATACGCAGTATTTT; cdr3_aa: CASSQTRSTDTQYF
d_call: -; v_call: TRBV6-1; j_call: TRBJ2-1; clone_size: few; cdr3_nt: TGTGCCAGCAGTGAAAGATACGGCCCACTAAGCAATGAGCAGTTCTTC; cdr3_aa: CASSERYGPLSNEQFF
d_call: TRBD1; v_call: TRBV7-2; j_call: TRBJ1-1; clone_size: -; cdr3_nt: TGTGCCAGCAGCTGGGACAGGACATCGAACACTGAAGCTTTCTTT; cdr3_aa: CASSWDRTSNTEAFF
d_call: -; v_call: TRBV9; j_call: TRBJ1-6; clone_size: -; cdr3_nt: TGTGCCAGCAGCTATGGCGGCACCGGCGGGGGTTCACCCCTCCACTTT; cdr3_aa: CASSYGGTGGGSPLHF
d_call: -; v_call: TRBV11-3; j_call: TRBJ1-2; clone_size: -; cdr3_nt: TGTGCCAGCAGCGCTCCAGGGTTTAACTATGGCTACACCTTC; cdr3_aa: CASSAPGFNYGYTF
d_call: TRBD1; v_call: TRBV6-6; j_call: TRBJ1-3; clone_size: -; cdr3_nt: TGTGCCAGCAGTTCGGGGACAGGGAAAACGCCCATATATTTT; cdr3_aa: CASSSGTGKTPIYF
d_call: TRBD1; v_call: TRBV11-2; j_call: TRBJ1-2; clone_size: -; cdr3_nt: TGTGCCAGCAGCTTAGGAGACAGGGCCACACCCGATGGTGGCTACACCTTC; cdr3_aa: CASSLGDRATPDGGYTF
d_call: -; v_call: TRBV6-5; j_call: TRBJ2-5; clone_size: -; cdr3_nt: TGTGCCACAGTACAAGAGACCCAGTACTTC; cdr3_aa: CATVQETQYF
d_call: -; v_call: TRBV7-8; j_call: TRBJ1-4; clone_size: -; cdr3_nt: TGTGCCAGCAGCTTCGGGGTGGCTTCCATCCTGGGGAATGAAAAACTGTTTTTT; cdr3_aa: CASSFGVASILGNEKLFF
d_call: TRBD1; v_call: TRBV28; j_call: TRBJ2-1; clone_size: few; cdr3_nt: TGTGCCAGCAGTTTGGGACGGACAGGGTACAATGAGCAGTTCTTC; cdr3_aa: CASSLGRTGYNEQFF
d_call: -; v_call: TRBV18; j_call: TRBJ2-7; clone_size: -; cdr3_nt: TGTGCCAGCTCCCCTAGCTCCTACGAGCAGTACTTC; cdr3_aa: CASSPSSYEQYF
d_call: TRBD2; v_call: TRBV28; j_call: TRBJ2-7; clone_size: -; cdr3_nt: TGTGCCAGCAGTTCGGAACTATGGACTAGCGGGAGCGATACTTCCTACGAGCAGTACTTC; cdr3_aa: CASSSELWTSGSDTSYEQYF
d_call: -; v_call: TRBV6-5; j_call: TRBJ1-3; clone_size: -; cdr3_nt: TGTGCCACGTCAACAGCCGACTCTGGAAACACCATATATTTT; cdr3_aa: CATSTADSGNTIYF
d_call: -; v_call: TRBV4-2; j_call: TRBJ1-1; clone_size: -; cdr3_nt: TGTGCCAGCAGCCAAGATTGGCAGCAGGGACAAAAAGCTTTCTTT; cdr3_aa: CASSQDWQQGQKAFF
d_call: -; v_call: TRBV11-1; j_call: TRBJ2-2; clone_size: -; cdr3_nt: TGTGCCAGCAGCTTAGTTCGAGGCACCGGGGAGCTGTTTTTT; cdr3_aa: CASSLVRGTGELFF
d_call: TRBD2; v_call: TRBV5-1; j_call: TRBJ2-3; clone_size: -; cdr3_nt: TGCGCCAGCAGCTTGGATGCGGGAGTTGACACAGATACGCAGTATTTT; cdr3_aa: CASSLDAGVDTDTQYF
d_call: -; v_call: TRBV4-2; j_call: TRBJ2-1; clone_size: -; cdr3_nt: TGTGCCAGCAGCCCTAGATTAAGCTCCTACAATGAGCAGTTCTTC; cdr3_aa: CASSPRLSSYNEQFF